This TCR beta chain was identified in a study of T-cell reconstitution after alpha-beta-depleted transplantation in children (dated by TCRdb to the mid-2010s). About the full investigation: The study quantitatively tracked T-cell immune reconstitution after TCRalphabeta/CD19-depleted allogeneic hematopoietic cell transplantation in children using TCR repertoire profiling.

The treatment or condition tag for this specimen amounts to: allogeneic hematopoietic cell transplantation with graft depleted of TCRalphabeta T cells and CD19 B cells. The children who served as transplant recipients had been given grafts of TCRalphabeta/CD19-depleted allogeneic hematopoietic cells. Comment on this clonotype: Its antigen is currently not known. Base qualities were left out, and no much larger clone turns up one base away.

What the authors observed across the whole study: The apparently early recovery of alphabetaT-cell counts about two months after transplant reportedly depended on only several hundred rapidly expanded clones that came from non-depleted graft cells. In some patients, high TCRbeta diversity at day 60 was attributed to recipient T cells and intrathymic progenitors that had survived conditioning. Over the following months the frequencies of hyperexpanded clones went down, and after one year T-cell counts and TCRbeta diversity were mostly credited to newly produced T cells.

Preparation of the library involved PCR. This sample was sequenced with an Illumina HiSeq 2500. To normalize quantification of the TCRbeta repertoire, the TCR libraries were built with molecular barcoding that relied on unique molecular identifiers. TCRdb redid the processing of the public reads, applying fastp at Q25 and MiXCR, and retained in-frame beta chains. Identical CDR3 protein sequences are pooled into one entry, listed with their most common genes and DNA. Here the sample has fewer than 700,000 distinct CDR3 sequences; 23% occur a single time. Clones ranked in the top ten supply around an eighth of the sample. The receptor was derived from a boy in the first two years of life who had a stem cell transplant for acute myeloid leukemia, so the T cells may come from the graft donor. This material consisted of PBMCs, mostly from graft donor cells, taken 360 days after TCRalphabeta/CD19-depleted stem cell transplant.

The CDR3 corresponds to CALGSGLTGELFF. Here is the DNA: TGTGCCCTGGGGTCGGGGTTGACCGGGGAGCTGTTTTTT. In this chain, TRBV6-1 is recombined with TRBJ2-2; TRBD2 could be the D gene, as 5 bases match. V was cut back by 11 bases and J by 5 bases, leaving a gap of 15 bases between them. Taken from the germline V gene, the CDR1 and CDR2 loops are MNHNS and SASEGT. Including the terminal cysteine and phenylalanine, the CDR3 comprises 13 residues. Here the CDR3 DNA is all that survives: 39 bases in frame from base 1.